These 29 T cell receptor beta chains came from one sample sequenced in a study of T cells in Graves' hyperthyroidism and ophthalmopathy. Authors of the study amplified TCR beta CDR3 regions from RNA transcripts. Primed by the HTBI set, a first-round RT-PCR was run on the TCR CDR3. TCRdb ran MiXCR on the multiplex PCR reads and lists one entry per CDR3 protein. The data hold around 56,000 distinct CDR3 sequences, with around 50% observed a single time. Sequencing input: blood. The origin of the receptors is a woman aged 55-75 years with Graves' ophthalmopathy.

This chain uses TRBV7-3 with TRBJ1-1; 8 nucleotides match TRBD1. J gave up 6 bases and V 5 bases, and 17 bases lay outside the gene matches. CDR3 length equals 17 residues. The V gene's germline CDR1 is SGHTA and CDR2 FQGTGA. The CDR3 DNA follows: TGTGCCAGCAGCCTACAAGTCCCGGGACAGGCCCCTGCTGAAGCTTTCTTT. This gives the protein CASSLQVPGQAPAEAFF.

This clonotype was seen many times. This rearrangement joins TRBV15 to TRBJ1-1, with 12 bases identical to TRBD1. This CDR3 contains 19 residues. The junction had 12 bases not matched to a gene; V was cut back by 3 bases and J by 1 base. Germline lookup yields CDR1 LNHNV and CDR2 YYDKDF (reference sequence). The CDR3 DNA sequence: TGTGCCACCAGCAGGGGGGGGGACAGGGGGCATCGTAAGAACACTGAAGCTTTCTTT. This gives the protein CATSRGGDRGHRKNTEAFF.

V and J are TRBV7-9 and TRBJ2-7; D unclear. The CDR3 extends over 14 amino acids. Germline assignment: CDR1 SEHNR and CDR2 FQNEAQ (reference sequence). V dropped 5 bases and J dropped 8 bases, with 19 bases sitting between them. CDR3 in DNA: TGTGCCAGCAGCGATTTTAGCAATCAGCCCCAGCAGTACTTC. Translation gives CASSDFSNQPQQYF. Combining the CDR3 with reference TRBV7-9 and TRBJ2-7 gives the whole variable domain DTGVSQNPRHKITKRGQNVTFRCDPISEHNRLYWYRQTLGQGPEFLTYFQNEAQLEKSRLLSDRFSAERPKGSFSTLEIQRTEQGDSAMYLCASSDFSNQPQQYFGPGTRLTVT.

This sequence joins TRBV9 and TRBJ2-7; D may be TRBD1 (6 bases). This CDR3 is built from 13 residues. CDR1 is SGDLS and CDR2 is YYNGEE in the germline V gene. With 4 bases removed from V and 1 base from J, the gap between germline ends came to 9 bases. CDR3: CASSPGESYEQYF. CDR3 nucleotides: TGTGCCAGCAGCCCAGGGGAATCCTACGAGCAGTACTTC.

Relative to its sample, this clonotype is medium-sized. This chain joins TRBV29-1 and TRBJ2-7, with 7 bases lining up with TRBD2. With 0 bases clipped from V and 8 bases from J, the junction kept 1 base outside the gene matches. This CDR3 comprises 11 residues. Germline-derived CDR1 and CDR2 are SQVTM and ANQGSEA. The CDR3, as DNA: TGCAGCGTTGAAGAGACTAGCAAGCAGTACTTC. Encoded protein: CSVEETSKQYF.

This clonotype was found many times. The J gene is TRBJ2-2, the V gene TRBV10-3; 7 bases match TRBD1. The length of the CDR3 is 16 residues. J gave up 0 bases and V 3 bases, and 4 bases lay outside the gene matches. Per germline, CDR1 ENHRY and CDR2 SYGVKD. CDR3 region: CAISDPQGSNTGELFF. CDR3 DNA: TGTGCCATCAGTGACCCACAGGGGTCGAACACCGGGGAGCTGTTTTTT.

Turning to this clonotype: Given the absence of the conserved phenylalanine or tryptophan at the CDR3 end, a read error is likely. The DNA is omitted, as the CDR3 cannot be located on it reliably, and the CDR3 follows TCRdb's listing. The rearrangement links TRBV5-1 to TRBJ2-7; the DNA was not used to check the table's D call, TRBD2. The CDR3 is made up of 13 amino acids, end residues included. Germline V gene data show CDR1 as SGHRS and CDR2 as YFSETQ. This chain's CDR3 is CASSHGLAHERYS.

The CDR3 nucleotides read TGCAGTGCTAGAGATCGTAGGGCGCCGCGCCCTGAAGCTTTCTTT. Residues: CSARDRRAPRPEAFF. The gene calls are TRBV20-1 and TRBJ1-1; D remains ambiguous. This CDR3 region has 15 residues. The V end was cut by 0 bases, the J end by 6 bases, with 17 bases between. CDR1 DFQATT and CDR2 SNEGSKA come from the germline V gene (reference sequence).

The J gene is TRBJ2-3, the V gene TRBV10-3; D unresolved. V dropped 4 bases and J dropped 11 bases, with 13 bases sitting between them. Germline CDR1 and CDR2: ENHRY and SYGVKD. CDR3 length: 12 amino acids. The CDR3 is CAISATYNEQYF. The CDR3 DNA sequence: TGTGCCATCAGTGCAACCTACAATGAGCAGTATTTT.

This clonotype was observed a single time. This chain uses TRBV9 with TRBJ2-3; maybe TRBD2 (6 bases). Between the trimmed V and J ends, which lost 1 base and 2 bases, there was a span of 11 bases. This CDR3 has 15 amino acids. CDR1 is SGDLS, CDR2 YYNGEE, per germline. This CDR3 is CASSVRGEVTDTQYF. The CDR3 DNA sequence: TGTGCCAGCAGCGTAAGAGGGGAGGTCACAGATACGCAGTATTTT.

V usage is TRBV20-1 and J usage is TRBJ2-7; perhaps TRBD1 as D (6 bases). CDR1 and CDR2 (germline): DFQATT, SNEGSKA (reference sequence). The V end lost 6 bases, the J end lost 3 bases, and 12 bases lay between the germline ends. This CDR3 has 12 residues. The CDR3 DNA is TGCAGTGCGGGGGCCAACTACTACGAGCAGTACTTC. The encoded protein is CSAGANYYEQYF.

A note on this clonotype: The junction does not match germline at one end; this may be a read error. The chain is built from TRBV20-1 and TRBJ2-7; D remains ambiguous. The CDR3 is made up of 13 amino acids. Looked up from germline, CDR1 is DFQATT and CDR2 is SNEGSKA (reference sequence). The CDR3 is CSAGDAFSYEQYF. The CDR3 DNA reads TGCAGTGCTGGAGATGCGTTCTCCTACGAGCAGTACTTC.

On this clonotype: Its ends do not fully match the called genes, so a read error is possible. The V gene is TRBV7-2, the J gene TRBJ1-4; tentative D call: TRBD1 (5 bases). The germline V gene has CDR1 SGHTA and CDR2 FQGNSA. The CDR3 length is 16 residues. CDR3 sequence reads: CASSSPPGGGIEKLFF. The CDR3 DNA reads as TGCGCCAGCAGTTCCCCGCCCGGGGGGGGAATTGAAAAACTGTTTTTT.

This clonotype was found a few times. This sequence joins TRBV27 and TRBJ1-5, with a tentative D call TRBD1 (6 bases). Germline loops: CDR1 MNHEY, CDR2 SMNVEV (reference sequence). Deletions cut 8 bases from V and 0 bases from J, with 20 bases between. This CDR3 is built from 17 residues. The CDR3 region has the DNA TGTGCCAGCCGACCATGGGGGCAGTTAAATAGCAATCAGCCCCAGCATTTT. This sequence encodes CASRPWGQLNSNQPQHF.

This clonotype showed up many times. The V call is TRBV5-1, the J call TRBJ2-2; TRBD2 matches at 12 bases. Germline V gives CDR1 SGHRS, CDR2 YFSETQ. This CDR3 has 16 residues. V gave up 4 bases and J gave up 6 bases; unmatched junction bases: 7. The CDR3 nucleotides are TGCGCCAGCAGCACATCTAGCGGGGGGGCCTCCGGGGAGCTGTTTTTT. It encodes CASSTSSGGASGELFF.

This clonotype is termed medium-sized. CDR3 sequence (DNA): TGTGCCATCAGTGGGGACAGCTACTACGAGCAGTACTTC. It specifies CAISGDSYYEQYF. V is TRBV10-3 and J is TRBJ2-7, with 7 positions matching TRBD1. Germline trimming cut 4 bases from V and 3 bases from J; bases unmatched to any gene: 3. This CDR3 spans 13 amino acids. Germline V gene sequence: CDR1 ENHRY, CDR2 SYGVKD.

This clonotype came up many times. The chain carries TRBV9 and TRBJ2-1; the match to TRBD2 covers 14 bases. The CDR3 sequence is 17 residues long. The trim removed 0 bases at V and 9 bases at J, leaving 8 bases unmatched. Looked up from germline, CDR1 is SGDLS and CDR2 is YYNGEE. The CDR3 loop reads CASSVVPGTSGSAEQFF. Written as DNA, the CDR3 is TGTGCCAGCAGCGTAGTCCCCGGGACTAGCGGGAGTGCTGAGCAGTTCTTC.

The chain is built from TRBV2 and TRBJ1-4; D perhaps matches TRBD1 (5 bases). Trimming removed 6 bases at V and 4 bases at J, with 15 bases between. The germline V gene encodes CDR1 SNHLY and CDR2 FYNNEI. The CDR3 totals 15 residues. CDR3 sequence (DNA): TGTGCCAGCAGCCTCACAGGAACCTTTAATGAAAAACTGTTTTTT. It encodes CASSLTGTFNEKLFF.

The J gene is TRBJ2-5, the V gene TRBV18; D call uncertain. The CDR3 totals 12 residues. Germline CDR1 KGHSH, CDR2 LQKENI. The V and J ends lost 5 bases and 1 base respectively, with 5 bases between them. The CDR3 reads CASSGSQETQYF. The DNA of the CDR3 is TGTGCCAGCTCAGGCAGCCAAGAGACCCAGTACTTC.

In this sample, this clonotype turned up many times. V and J are TRBV30 and TRBJ1-5; D not certain. Germline V CDR1 and CDR2: GTSNPN, SVGIG (reference sequence). V shed 2 bases and J shed 9 bases, with 14 bases lying between them. The CDR3 is 13 residues long. The CDR3 loop reads CAWSTKRARPQHF. The DNA of the CDR3 is TGTGCCTGGAGTACCAAGAGGGCACGGCCCCAGCATTTT.

About this clonotype: A much larger clone is a single base away; this may be a read error. This chain links TRBV6-4 with TRBJ2-5; 9 nucleotides agree with TRBD2. This CDR3 is built from 14 residues. In germline, CDR1 is MRHNA, CDR2 SNTAGT. CDR3 sequence reads: CASTGGGARETQHF. The CDR3 region has the DNA TGTGCCAGCACAGGCGGGGGGGCTCGAGAGACCCAGCACTTC.

The rearrangement joins TRBV9 to TRBJ1-5; TRBD1 might be the D (5 bases). Trimming cost V 4 bases and J 4 bases, with 15 bases left between them. The germline gives CDR1 SGDLS, CDR2 YYNGEE. The CDR3 has 15 amino acids. CDR3 nucleotide sequence: TGTGCCAGCAGCCGACAGAAGGGCATAAATCAGCCCCAGCATTTT. Encoded protein: CASSRQKGINQPQHF.

The chain employs TRBV4-2 and TRBJ2-5; the D gene is possibly TRBD2 (7 bases). CDR1 is LGHNA, CDR2 YNFKEQ, per germline. With 6 bases removed from V and 1 base from J, the gap between germline ends came to 15 bases. This CDR3 contains 15 residues. CDR3 sequence (DNA): TGTGCCAGCAGTTCGGGACGGGGGGCCCAAGAGACCCAGTACTTC. The encoded protein is CASSSGRGAQETQYF.

This clonotype was detected ten times or more. The rearrangement links TRBV4-1 to TRBJ2-3; no definite D call. Germline CDR1 reads MGHRA; CDR2 reads YSYEKL. This CDR3 comprises 16 residues. The germline V and J ends were trimmed by 3 bases and 0 bases, with 13 bases remaining between them. The CDR3 loop is CASSQTFLSSTDTQYF. As DNA, the CDR3 is TGCGCCAGCAGCCAGACTTTTCTCAGTAGCACAGATACGCAGTATTTT.

This clonotype was detected ten times or more. This sequence joins TRBV5-1 and TRBJ2-3, with 7 bases matching TRBD1. This CDR3 contains 18 residues. In germline, CDR1 is SGHRS, CDR2 YFSETQ. V lost 3 bases, J lost 4 bases, and 17 bases stayed unmatched. This CDR3 reads CASSWDRDSLTAADTQYF. In DNA form, the CDR3 reads TGCGCCAGCAGCTGGGACCGGGACAGCTTAACCGCGGCAGATACGCAGTATTTT. The entire variable domain, with the rest obtained from reference TRBV5-1 and TRBJ2-3, is as follows: KAGVTQTPRYLIKTRGQQVTLSCSPISGHRSVSWYQQTPGQGLQFLFEYFSETQRNKGNFPGRFSGRQFSNSRSEMNVSTLELGDSALYLCASSWDRDSLTAADTQYFGPGTRLTVL.

The chain uses TRBV20-1 and TRBJ2-7; TRBD2 matches 14 bases. The trim removed 1 base at V and 5 bases at J, leaving 7 bases unmatched. The CDR3 is 16 residues long. Germline CDR1 is DFQATT and CDR2 is SNEGSKA (reference sequence). The CDR3 region has the DNA TGCAGTGCTAGAGTGGGGACTAGCGGGAGTAACCACGAGCAGTACTTC. Its protein product is CSARVGTSGSNHEQYF.

The table lists this clonotype with many counts. The chain links TRBV20-1 to TRBJ2-1; D is unclear. This CDR3 region has 13 residues. Germline V gene data show CDR1 as DFQATT and CDR2 as SNEGSKA (reference sequence). Trimming stripped 4 bases from V and 7 bases from J, with 14 bases between. CDR3 DNA sequence: TGCAGTGCTAATACCAGGTTAAAGAATGAGCAGTTCTTC. Translation: CSANTRLKNEQFF.

This clonotype was counted at least ten times. Just one base apart from a much larger clone, this may be a read error. The genes are TRBV7-2 and TRBJ2-1, with D tentatively TRBD1 or TRBD2 (5 bases each). The CDR3 spans 13 residues. CDR1 and CDR2 (germline): SGHTA, FQGNSA. V was cut by 8 bases and J by 10 bases, with 18 bases left in between. CDR3 coding DNA: TGTGCCAGCGGCTGGGGCGGGCAGGGAGAGCAGTTCTTC. This sequence encodes CASGWGGQGEQFF.

This clonotype has ten or more counts. V is TRBV5-6 and J is TRBJ2-1; D could derive from TRBD1 or TRBD2 (5 bases each). In germline, CDR1 is SGHDT, CDR2 YYEEEE. The CDR3 extends over 14 amino acids. With 2 bases removed from V and 8 bases from J, the gap between germline ends came to 14 bases. CDR3 residues: CASSFPGAGDEQFF. The DNA for the CDR3 is TGTGCCAGCAGCTTCCCCGGGGCCGGGGATGAGCAGTTCTTC.